This T cell receptor beta chain appears in the sequencing data of a study of blood T cell repertoires in COVID-19. The repertoire was sequenced with immunoSEQ multiplex PCR; TCRdb's copy has only in-frame clones and lacks some. The sample comprises 95,000 to 100,000 clones, 70% to 80% of which are singletons, and 15% to 20% rests with the top ten. V lost 0 bases and J 6 bases, leaving 11 bases between the germline ends. Germline V gene lookup returns CDR1 LNHNV and CDR2 YYDKDF (reference sequence). CDR3 length: 15 amino acids. This TCR derives from a woman of 80 years or more with active or convalescent COVID-19. V gene TRBV15 combines with J gene TRBJ1-4, with D perhaps TRBD1 (5 bases). Sequencing was done on a sample of peripheral blood. In nucleotides, the CDR3 is TGTGCCACCAGCAGAGAAGGGACTCAGGATGAAAAACTGTTTTTT. As protein: CATSREGTQDEKLFF.